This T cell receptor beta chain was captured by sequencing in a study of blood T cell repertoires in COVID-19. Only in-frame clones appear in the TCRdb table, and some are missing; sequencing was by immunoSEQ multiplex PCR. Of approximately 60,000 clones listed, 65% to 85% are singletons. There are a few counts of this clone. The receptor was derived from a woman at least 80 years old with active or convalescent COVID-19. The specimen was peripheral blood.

This CDR3 is CASRTVGDSSYEQYF. The CDR3 coding sequence is TGTGCCAGCAGGACGGTGGGGGACAGCTCCTACGAGCAGTACTTC. The chain joins TRBV6-5 to TRBJ2-7; 7 bases are shared with TRBD1. The CDR3 runs to 15 residues. CDR1 MNHEY and CDR2 SVGAGI come from the germline V gene. The trim removed 6 bases at V and 0 bases at J, leaving 8 bases unmatched.